The 10 T cell receptor beta chains below come from one sample, sequenced in a study of early T cells in non-severe SARS-CoV-2 infection. TCRdb independently ran MiXCR on the 5' RACE reads; one entry per CDR3 protein. The table includes 50,000 to 70,000 distinct CDR3 sequences, 8.9% detected once. Sequencing was done on a sample of whole blood. These receptors originate from an adult who was a healthcare worker with PCR-confirmed SARS-CoV-2 infection or an uninfected control (not recorded which).

The chain has TRBV30 and TRBJ2-2; D perhaps matches TRBD2 (6 bases). V gave up 2 bases and J gave up 3 bases, with 10 bases separating them. The CDR3 sequence is 14 residues long. Germline V CDR1 and CDR2: GTSNPN, SVGIG (reference sequence). The CDR3 loop is CAWSRDFDTGELFF. CDR3 DNA: TGTGCCTGGAGTAGGGACTTCGACACCGGGGAGCTGTTTTTT.

Remarks on this clonotype: A single base separates this from a much larger clone, so it may be a read error. This chain's CDR3 is CASREQGANQGHTF. CDR3 nucleotides: TGTGCCAGCAGGGAACAGGGGGCGAACCAGGGCCACACCTTC. The chain has TRBV6-5 and TRBJ1-2; TRBD1 matches 9 bases. This CDR3 comprises 14 residues. The V segment lost 6 bases and the J segment 12 bases; nucleotides outside the gene matches: 14. Germline V gene sequence: CDR1 MNHEY, CDR2 SVGAGI.

Many counts were recorded for this clonotype. This rearrangement joins TRBV20-1 to TRBJ1-1, with 8 bases aligning to TRBD1. The CDR3 has 12 amino acids. Germline CDR1 DFQATT, CDR2 SNEGSKA (reference sequence). J gave up 6 bases and V 4 bases, and 4 bases lay outside the gene matches. CDR3 in DNA: TGCAGTGCTATTGAGACAGGGGCTGAAGCTTTCTTT. Translated: CSAIETGAEAFF.

This clonotype was seen many times. The chain uses TRBV7-6 and TRBJ2-2; 8 bases map to TRBD2. J gave up 4 bases and V 2 bases, and 6 bases lay outside the gene matches. Germline loops: CDR1 SGHVS, CDR2 FNYEAQ. There are 16 residues in the CDR3. This CDR3 reads CASSLIGRGGTGELFF. The DNA for the CDR3 is TGTGCCAGCAGCTTAATCGGGAGGGGAGGCACCGGGGAGCTGTTTTTT.

This clonotype was observed many times. The chain uses TRBV12-3 or TRBV12-4 and TRBJ2-2; 8 bases agree with TRBD1. Trimming at V came to 6 bases and at J to 2 bases, leaving 5 bases not matched to a gene. The CDR3 sequence is 15 residues long. CDR3 loop: CASRPGQGNTGELFF. In DNA, the CDR3 is TGTGCCAGCAGACCCGGACAGGGAAACACCGGGGAGCTGTTTTTT.

The chain couples TRBV24-1 to TRBJ2-4, with D hard to call. Germline CDR1 KGHDR, CDR2 SFDVKD. V was cut by 2 bases and J by 1 base, with 17 bases left in between. The CDR3 extends over 18 amino acids. The CDR3 here is CATSDSRAGIRAKNIQYF. CDR3 DNA: TGTGCCACCAGTGATTCTAGGGCAGGTATTAGGGCCAAAAACATTCAGTACTTC.

The table lists this clonotype with a few counts. The V call is TRBV6-2 or TRBV6-3, the J call TRBJ1-5, with TRBD1 matching 10 bases. With V trimmed by 2 bases and J by 6 bases, 7 bases remained unmatched. Looked up from germline, CDR1 is MNHEY and CDR2 is SVGEGT. The CDR3 has 16 residues. CDR3 residues: CASSYPDRGRSQPQHF. CDR3 nucleotide sequence: TGTGCCAGCAGTTACCCCGACAGGGGGCGAAGTCAGCCCCAGCATTTT.

This clonotype was detected many times. This chain uses TRBV27 with TRBJ1-6; no clear D. This CDR3 region has 12 residues. Germline loops: CDR1 MNHEY, CDR2 SMNVEV (reference sequence). The ends were cut back, 7 bases at V and 3 bases at J, with 4 bases in the middle. CDR3 protein: CASTDYNSPLHF. The CDR3 DNA is TGTGCCAGCACCGACTATAATTCACCCCTCCACTTT.

This clonotype was observed a handful of times. The rearrangement joins TRBV7-9 to TRBJ1-1, with D perhaps TRBD1 (5 bases). Germline lookup yields CDR1 SEHNR and CDR2 FQNEAQ (reference sequence). The CDR3 consists of 14 residues. The germline V and J ends were trimmed by 5 bases and 4 bases, with 14 bases remaining between them. The CDR3 nucleotides are TGTGCCAGCAGCCCGAAAGGGGTAGGCACTGAAGCTTTCTTT. It codes for CASSPKGVGTEAFF.

By its share, this clonotype is medium-sized. V is TRBV7-2 and J is TRBJ2-1; unclear D gene. Trimming removed 4 bases from V and 6 bases from J, with 7 bases in between. The CDR3 has 12 residues. Germline CDR1 is SGHTA and CDR2 is FQGNSA. In nucleotides, the CDR3 is TGTGCCAGCAGCTGGGCCCCCAATGAGCAGTTCTTC. Amino acid sequence: CASSWAPNEQFF.